These T cell receptor beta chains were read from a single sample in a study of technical replicates of blood from a few donors. Produced via immunoSEQ multiplex PCR; TCRdb's table is partial and in-frame only. The sample records tens of thousands of clones, 95% to 98% being singletons. Sequencing was carried out using T cells isolated from PBMCs. These TCRs come from a human donor in good health. Both conserved end residues are part of each CDR3. Each record gives: V gene, CDR3 protein.

>TRBV11-3
CASSFTGQAFF
>TRBV6-5
CASSYSGQGWETQYF
>TRBV2
CASSEGTVNYGYTF
>TRBV9
CASSLGQGGRAFF
>TRBV6-4
CASINEQYF
>TRBV19
CASSILAGNTGELFF
>TRBV6-5
CASGRQGLIQPQHF
>TRBV11-3
CASSFRGVGELFF
>TRBV5-1
CASRLGLAGLTGELFF
>TRBV30
CAWGRGQPQHF
>TRBV5-4
CASSFRTNQFF
>TRBV11-3
CASSSGRASSGNTIYF
>TRBV10-1
CASNRDRERDNEQFF
>TRBV2
CASNRLAGADTGELFF
>TRBV7-3
CASSQGNSYEQYF
>TRBV9
CASSVEDSSYEQYF
>TRBV5-1
CASSYGTEAFF
>TRBV2
CASSVLAGGQETQYF
>TRBV6-5
CASHTSGANVLTF
>TRBV4-2
CASSPGSSTDTQYF
>TRBV23-1
CASSQSFRGCSGNQPQHF
>TRBV28
CASRRGVNYGYTF
>TRBV27
CASSLGGPGGEQFF
>TRBV6-6
CASSLRWGGRAYEQYF
>TRBV7-8
CASSRGTDVNTEAFF
>TRBV30
CAWSVGGRDNEQFF
>TRBV12-5
CASGLPPSSYEQYF
>TRBV5-6
CASSFGTGVDTQYF
>TRBV7-4
CASSRDIGLVYEQYF
>TRBV27
CASRVVGTSFYEQYF
>TRBV18
CASSQATGKELFF
>TRBV5-1
CASSFGGPEAFF
>TRBV6-1
CASSEVVLAGANEQFF
>TRBV13
CASSLGGYMNTEAFF
>TRBV28
CASSLQGAWNQPQHF
>TRBV6-5
CASAVGAKQFF
>TRBV6-5
CASGAPPYNEQFF
>TRBV13
CASSFQLEQYF
>TRBV7-9
CASSATGTGGDIQYF
>TRBV5-4
CASSPGQNEQFF
>TRBV27
CASSLNRGTGELFF
>TRBV6-4
CASSIPGQGLNQPQHF
>TRBV4-3
CASSQLLTGGLYGYTF
>TRBV6-4
CASSQQGNQPQHF
>TRBV4-3
CASSQVWGPGGNQPQHF
>TRBV9
CASSGHTGGSNYGYTF
>TRBV4-3
CASSQVYGSATDTQYF
>TRBV29-1
CSVEDGTSGRYEQYF
>TRBV18
CASSPQRRLNTEAFF
>TRBV29-1
CSVEDPRRSSAYYGYTF
>TRBV29-1
CSVFGQGGYTF
>TRBV7-2
CASRFAGFYNEQFF
>TRBV4-3
CASSLLAGDYNEQFF